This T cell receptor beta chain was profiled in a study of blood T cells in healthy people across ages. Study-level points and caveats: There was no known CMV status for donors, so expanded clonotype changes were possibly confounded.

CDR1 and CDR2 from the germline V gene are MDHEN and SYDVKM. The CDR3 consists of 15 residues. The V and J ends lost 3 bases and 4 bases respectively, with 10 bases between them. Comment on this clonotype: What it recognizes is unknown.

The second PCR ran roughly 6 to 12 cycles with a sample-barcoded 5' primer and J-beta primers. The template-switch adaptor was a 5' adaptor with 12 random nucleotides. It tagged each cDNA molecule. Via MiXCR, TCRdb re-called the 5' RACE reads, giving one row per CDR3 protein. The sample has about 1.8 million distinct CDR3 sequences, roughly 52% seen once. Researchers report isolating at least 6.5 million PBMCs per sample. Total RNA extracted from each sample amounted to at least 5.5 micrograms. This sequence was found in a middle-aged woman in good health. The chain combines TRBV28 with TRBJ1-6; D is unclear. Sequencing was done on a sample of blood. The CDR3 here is CASSFRSFYNSPLHF. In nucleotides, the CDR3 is TGTGCCAGCAGTTTTCGAAGTTTTTATAATTCACCCCTCCACTTT.